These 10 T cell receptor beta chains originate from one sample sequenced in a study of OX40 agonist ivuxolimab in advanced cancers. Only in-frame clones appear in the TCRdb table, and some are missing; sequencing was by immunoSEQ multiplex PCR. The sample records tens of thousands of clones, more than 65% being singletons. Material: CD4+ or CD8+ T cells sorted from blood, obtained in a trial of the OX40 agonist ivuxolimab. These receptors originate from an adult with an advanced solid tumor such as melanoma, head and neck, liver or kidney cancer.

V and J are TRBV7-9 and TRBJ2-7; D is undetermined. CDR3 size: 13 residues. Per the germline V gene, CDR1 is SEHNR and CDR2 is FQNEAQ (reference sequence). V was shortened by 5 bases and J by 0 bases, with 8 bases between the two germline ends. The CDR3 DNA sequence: TGTGCCAGCAGCCAAGAGTTCTCCTACGAGCAGTACTTC. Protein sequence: CASSQEFSYEQYF. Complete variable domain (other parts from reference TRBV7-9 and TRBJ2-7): DTGVSQNPRHKITKRGQNVTFRCDPISEHNRLYWYRQTLGQGPEFLTYFQNEAQLEKSRLLSDRFSAERPKGSFSTLEIQRTEQGDSAMYLCASSQEFSYEQYFGPGTRLTVT.

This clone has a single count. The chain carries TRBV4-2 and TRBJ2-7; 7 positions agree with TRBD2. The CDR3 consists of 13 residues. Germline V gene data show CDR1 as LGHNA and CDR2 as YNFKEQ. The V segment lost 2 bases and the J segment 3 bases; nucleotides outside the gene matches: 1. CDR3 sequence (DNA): TGTGCCAGCAGCCAATCTAGCGGCTACGAGCAGTACTTC. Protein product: CASSQSSGYEQYF.

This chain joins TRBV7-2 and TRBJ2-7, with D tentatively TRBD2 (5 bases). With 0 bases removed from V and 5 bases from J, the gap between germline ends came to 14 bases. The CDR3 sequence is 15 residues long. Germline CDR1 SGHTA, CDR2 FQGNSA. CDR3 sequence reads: CASSLALERGHEQYF. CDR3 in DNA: TGTGCCAGCAGCTTAGCCCTGGAACGCGGGCACGAGCAGTACTTC.

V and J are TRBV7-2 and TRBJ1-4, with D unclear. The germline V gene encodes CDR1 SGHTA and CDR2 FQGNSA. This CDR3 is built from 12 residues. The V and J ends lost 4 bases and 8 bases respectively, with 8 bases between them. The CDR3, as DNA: TGTGCCAGCAGCTACGGTAACGAAAAACTGTTTTTT. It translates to CASSYGNEKLFF.

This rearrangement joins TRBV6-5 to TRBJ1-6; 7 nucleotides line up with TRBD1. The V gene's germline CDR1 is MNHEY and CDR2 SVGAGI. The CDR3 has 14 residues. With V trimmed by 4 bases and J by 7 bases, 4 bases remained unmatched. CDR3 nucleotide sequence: TGTGCCAGCAGTTCCACAGGGGAAAATTCACCCCTCCACTTT. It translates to CASSSTGENSPLHF.

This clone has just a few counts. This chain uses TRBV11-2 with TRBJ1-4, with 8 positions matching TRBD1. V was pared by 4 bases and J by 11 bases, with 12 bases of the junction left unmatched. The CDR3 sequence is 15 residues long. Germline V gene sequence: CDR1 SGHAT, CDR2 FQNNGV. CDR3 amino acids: CASSSSRQGSRKLFF. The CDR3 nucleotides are TGTGCCAGCAGCTCAAGTAGACAGGGGTCGCGGAAACTGTTTTTT.

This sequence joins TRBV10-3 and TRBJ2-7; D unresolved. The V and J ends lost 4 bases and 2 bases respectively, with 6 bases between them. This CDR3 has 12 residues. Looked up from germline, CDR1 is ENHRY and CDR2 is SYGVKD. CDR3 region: CAISAMTYEQYF. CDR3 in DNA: TGTGCCATCAGTGCTATGACCTACGAGCAGTACTTC.

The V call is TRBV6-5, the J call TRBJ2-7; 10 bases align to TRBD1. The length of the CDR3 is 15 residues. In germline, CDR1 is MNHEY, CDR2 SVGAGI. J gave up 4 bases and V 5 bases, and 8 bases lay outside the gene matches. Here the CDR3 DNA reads TGTGCCAGCAGTCGAACCGGGACAGGGGCTTACGAGCAGTACTTC. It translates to CASSRTGTGAYEQYF.

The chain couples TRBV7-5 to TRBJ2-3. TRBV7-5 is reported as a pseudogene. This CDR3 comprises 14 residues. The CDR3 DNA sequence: TGTGTCAGAAGCCCATCGACCAGAACAGATACGCAGTATTTT. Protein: CVRSPSTRTDTQYF.

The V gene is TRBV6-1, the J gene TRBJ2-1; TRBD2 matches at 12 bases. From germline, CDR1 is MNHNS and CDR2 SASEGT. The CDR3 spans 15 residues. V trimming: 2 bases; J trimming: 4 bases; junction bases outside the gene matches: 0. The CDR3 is CASSELAGGYNEQFF. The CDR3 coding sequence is TGTGCCAGCAGTGAACTAGCGGGGGGGTACAATGAGCAGTTCTTC.